This T cell receptor beta chain was captured by sequencing in a study of T cells in Graves' hyperthyroidism and ophthalmopathy. It was RNA transcripts that yielded the amplified TCR beta CDR3 regions. HTBI primers drove first-round RT-PCR of the TCR CDR3. Each CDR3 protein gets one entry after TCRdb re-called the multiplex PCR reads with MiXCR. The sample has around 350,000 distinct CDR3 sequences, over 10% seen once; the top ten hold roughly 8.3%. This clonotype was found a few times. The sequencing sample was made of blood. The source is a woman aged 18-35 years with Graves' hyperthyroidism.

This CDR3 is CASSESFGGAGETQYF. In DNA, the CDR3 is TGCGCCAGCAGTGAAAGCTTTGGGGGGGCCGGAGAGACCCAGTACTTC. The chain employs TRBV10-2 and TRBJ2-5, with a weak D call TRBD2 (7 bases). Germline V gene sequence: CDR1 WSHSY, CDR2 SAAADI. The CDR3 runs 16 residues. The germline V and J ends were trimmed by 3 bases and 4 bases, with 18 bases remaining between them.